This T cell receptor (beta chain) was identified during a study of T cell clones after liver transplantation. Study-level background: TCRbeta sequencing after a pre-transplant mixed lymphocyte reaction identified graft-donor-reactive clones, later tracked in post-transplant blood. Blood was drawn pre-transplant, before withdrawal, and after full or failed withdrawal. Third-party-reactive TCRbeta sequences from pre-transplant mixed lymphocyte reactions served as antigen-independent comparators.

Clones were sequenced by immunoSEQ multiplex PCR, and TCRdb holds only the in-frame ones, with some missing. The sample records under 35,000 clones, about 93% being singletons. The CDR3 is made up of 15 amino acids. The germline V gene encodes CDR1 SQVTM and CDR2 ANQGSEA. V lost 5 bases and J lost 1, with 16 bases in between. The clonotype was recovered from a human patient who received a liver transplant. Part of the T cell pool may stem from the graft donor. Sequenced here: CD8+ T cells from blood, sampled 12 months after liver transplant. This chain links TRBV29-1 with TRBJ2-3; D may be TRBD2 (5 bases). CDR3 residues: CSVSPQAVRTDTQYF. The CDR3 DNA reads TGCAGCGTTTCCCCCCAAGCGGTCCGCACAGATACGCAGTATTTT.